The 21 T cell receptor beta chains below all came from one sample that was sequenced in a study of a mutant IDH1 vaccine in newly diagnosed glioma. As for time point: week 5, during vaccination. In every dose of vaccine, 300 ug of mutant IDH1 20-mer peptide was given alongside topical imiquimod. For these TCRs, the target antigens are not known. The method was immunoSEQ multiplex PCR; TCRdb's version includes in-frame clones alone and lacks a portion of them. The top ten hold roughly a tenth of the sample, which has roughly 25,000 clones, approximately 80% seen once. The specimen was PBMCs, collected from a glioma patient whose treatment included an IDH1 peptide vaccine. The receptors here all came from a man between 35 and 55 years old with glioma.

Of note for this clone: This CDR3 is also generated by other DNA sequences in the sample. The rearrangement joins TRBV6-5 to TRBJ1-1; TRBD1 is a possible D gene (5 bases). V was pared by 2 bases and J by 5 bases, with 6 bases between. The CDR3 is 12 residues long. Germline CDR1 reads MNHEY; CDR2 reads SVGAGI. CDR3 sequence (DNA): TGTGCCAGCAGTTACGGGGGGACTGAAGCTTTCTTT. Translating it yields CASSYGGTEAFF.

The chain combines TRBV6-4 with TRBJ2-2, with D tentatively TRBD1 (6 bases). The CDR3 consists of 13 residues. The V end was cut by 2 bases, the J end by 6 bases, with 7 bases between. CDR1 and CDR2 (germline): MRHNA, SNTAGT. Here the CDR3 DNA reads TGTGCCAGCAGTGACGGACAGCCCGGGGAGCTGTTTTTT. Protein: CASSDGQPGELFF.

CDR3 coding DNA: TGTGCCAGCAGTTTAGGCCGGCAGGCGGGAGCGGTGACAGATACGCAGTATTTT. This codes for CASSLGRQAGAVTDTQYF. The chain recombines TRBV28 with TRBJ2-3, with 7 bases fitting TRBD2. The junction had 14 bases not matched to a gene; V was cut back by 2 bases and J by 3 bases. The CDR3 totals 18 residues. Germline V gene data show CDR1 as MDHEN and CDR2 as SYDVKM.

J is TRBJ1-2 and V is TRBV5-1; D might be TRBD1 (5 bases). CDR1 and CDR2 (germline): SGHRS, YFSETQ. This CDR3 has 14 amino acids. With 2 bases removed from V and 7 bases from J, the gap between germline ends came to 15 bases. This chain's CDR3 is CASSFRDRGGGYTF. CDR3 DNA sequence: TGCGCCAGCAGCTTCAGGGATAGAGGAGGTGGCTACACCTTC.

V gene TRBV7-8 combines with J gene TRBJ2-5; D unclear. CDR3 length: 11 amino acids. Germline V lookup: CDR1 SGHVS, CDR2 FQNEAQ. V was trimmed by 5 bases and J by 1 base, leaving 2 bases between them. CDR3 protein: CASSLQETQYF. The CDR3 DNA reads TGTGCCAGCAGCCTCCAAGAGACCCAGTACTTC.

The chain combines TRBV14 with TRBJ2-5; D is undetermined. The ends were cut back, 1 base at V and 4 bases at J, with 10 bases in the middle. CDR3 size: 14 residues. From germline, CDR1 is SGHDN and CDR2 FVKESK. The CDR3 protein is CASSQGIRSETQYF. As DNA, the CDR3 is TGTGCCAGCAGCCAAGGGATACGGTCAGAGACCCAGTACTTC.

The chain is built from TRBV19 and TRBJ1-3, with unresolved D. CDR3 length equals 15 residues. V dropped 0 bases and J dropped 1 base, with 7 bases sitting between them. CDR1 and CDR2 (germline): LNHDA, SQIVND (reference sequence). CDR3 sequence (DNA): TGTGCCAGTAGTATAGACAGCCAGTCTGGAAACACCATATATTTT. This sequence encodes CASSIDSQSGNTIYF. The whole variable domain, remainder taken from reference TRBV19 and TRBJ1-3, is DGGITQSPKYLFRKEGQNVTLSCEQNLNHDAMYWYRQDPGQGLRLIYYSQIVNDFQKGDIAEGYSVSREKKESFPLTVTSAQKNPTAFYLCASSIDSQSGNTIYFGEGSWLTVV.

J is TRBJ2-2 and V is TRBV7-2; D is uncertain. Deletions cut 7 bases from V and 6 bases from J, with 30 bases between. Germline loops: CDR1 SGHTA, CDR2 FQGNSA. The CDR3 sequence is 19 residues long. The CDR3 DNA is TGTGCCAGCAACCTCATGGCCAAATTCACGGGTACTGTGGCCGGGGAGCTGTTTTTT. Amino acid sequence: CASNLMAKFTGTVAGELFF.

The V call is TRBV6-6, the J call TRBJ2-1; D is unclear. CDR3 length: 14 residues. Germline V gene lookup returns CDR1 MNHNY and CDR2 SVGAGI (reference sequence). The V end was cut by 0 bases, the J end by 6 bases, with 9 bases between. The CDR3 reads CASSYSTEPNEQFF. CDR3 coding DNA: TGTGCCAGCAGTTACTCAACGGAGCCCAATGAGCAGTTCTTC.

The genes are TRBV19 and TRBJ1-2; tentatively, D is TRBD1 (6 bases). Germline CDR1 reads LNHDA; CDR2 reads SQIVND (reference sequence). Trimming removed 5 bases at V and 8 bases at J, with 18 bases between. The CDR3 extends over 14 amino acids. CDR3 region: CASSDPAGAGGYTF. In DNA, the CDR3 is TGTGCCAGTAGTGACCCGGCAGGGGCGGGAGGCTACACCTTC.

The chain recombines TRBV5-6 with TRBJ1-2; D might be TRBD1 (5 bases). From germline, CDR1 is SGHDT and CDR2 YYEEEE. Trimming stripped 5 bases from V and 7 bases from J, with 15 bases between. The CDR3 has 13 residues. This CDR3 is CASSSGTGGGYTF. CDR3 sequence (DNA): TGTGCCAGCAGTTCCGGGACCGGGGGTGGCTACACCTTC.

The CDR3 DNA reads as TGCGCCAGCAGCACGGACGGTCCCTACGAGCAGTACGTC. Encoded protein: CASSTDGPYEQYV. This chain joins TRBV5-1 and TRBJ2-7; the D is unclear. The CDR3 runs 13 residues. Trimming removed 4 bases at V and 2 bases at J, with 10 bases between. CDR1 is SGHRS, CDR2 YFSETQ, per germline.

This clone has more than one count but fewer than ten. The chain is built from TRBV7-2 and TRBJ2-1; 8 positions agree with TRBD1. V lost 2 bases, J lost 7 bases, and 1 base stayed unmatched. The CDR3 length is 13 residues. Germline CDR1 is SGHTA and CDR2 is FQGNSA. CDR3 loop: CASSLYRGNEQFF. CDR3 sequence (DNA): TGTGCCAGCAGCTTATACAGGGGGAATGAGCAGTTCTTC.

This chain links TRBV25-1 with TRBJ1-2, with D possibly matching TRBD1 (6 bases). In germline, CDR1 is MGHDK, CDR2 SYGVNS. The ends were cut back, 4 bases at V and 8 bases at J, with 26 bases in the middle. This CDR3 contains 17 residues. This CDR3 reads CASSGPFTGMGYWGYTF. The CDR3 region has the DNA TGTGCCAGCAGTGGACCTTTCACAGGGATGGGCTATTGGGGCTACACCTTC.

This rearrangement joins TRBV19 to TRBJ2-1, with TRBD2 matching over 10 bases. V lost 11 bases and J lost 2; bases outside the gene matches: 3. The germline gives CDR1 LNHDA, CDR2 SQIVND (reference sequence). The CDR3 loop spans 13 amino acids. The CDR3 region has the DNA TGTGCCGCCACTAGCGGGGCCTACAATGAGCAGTTCTTC. Translating it yields CAATSGAYNEQFF.

The chain links TRBV5-1 to TRBJ2-7; D is possibly TRBD1 or TRBD2 (5 bases each). This CDR3 is 14 amino acids long. Trimming stripped 4 bases from V and 0 bases from J, with 11 bases between. Germline lookup yields CDR1 SGHRS and CDR2 YFSETQ. In DNA, the CDR3 is TGCGCCAGCAGCGAGGGGTGGGACTCCTACGAGCAGTACTTC. Its translation: CASSEGWDSYEQYF. The full variable domain, in which reference TRBV5-1 and TRBJ2-7 provide the parts outside the CDR3, is KAGVTQTPRYLIKTRGQQVTLSCSPISGHRSVSWYQQTPGQGLQFLFEYFSETQRNKGNFPGRFSGRQFSNSRSEMNVSTLELGDSALYLCASSEGWDSYEQYFGPGTRLTVT.

This clone was observed a handful of times. The chain is built from TRBV27 and TRBJ1-5; D possibly corresponds to TRBD1 (6 bases). This CDR3 is built from 15 residues. Germline assignment: CDR1 MNHEY and CDR2 SMNVEV (reference sequence). V was shortened by 4 bases and J by 1 base, with 11 bases between the two germline ends. The chain's CDR3 is CASSWSRGSNQPQHF. Written as DNA, the CDR3 is TGTGCCAGCAGTTGGTCGAGGGGGAGCAATCAGCCCCAGCATTTT.

The V gene is TRBV4-3, the J gene TRBJ2-1, with TRBD2 matching over 9 bases. The CDR3 consists of 16 residues. Germline V gene sequence: CDR1 LGHNA, CDR2 YSLEER. With V trimmed by 0 bases and J by 6 bases, 6 bases remained unmatched. The CDR3 coding sequence is TGCGCCAGCAGCCAAGAATTCGCGGGAGGGGGCAATGAGCAGTTCTTC. Amino acids: CASSQEFAGGGNEQFF.

This clone occurred once. V gene TRBV14 combines with J gene TRBJ2-1; no clear D. Germline values: CDR1 SGHDN, CDR2 FVKESK. Trimming took off 4 bases at V and 3 bases at J, with 10 bases between the two ends. There are 14 residues in the CDR3. Here the CDR3 reads CASSPQFGYNEQFF. The CDR3 DNA reads TGTGCCAGCAGCCCTCAGTTTGGCTACAATGAGCAGTTCTTC.

The chain joins TRBV19 to TRBJ1-3; perhaps TRBD1 as D (5 bases). V was clipped by 7 bases and J by 0 bases, with 13 bases between them. Germline assignment: CDR1 LNHDA and CDR2 SQIVND (reference sequence). This CDR3 is built from 15 residues. The CDR3 DNA sequence: TGTGCCAGTACCCCGGACACAATCTCTGGAAACACCATATATTTT. Translating it yields CASTPDTISGNTIYF. The entire variable domain, with the rest obtained from reference TRBV19 and TRBJ1-3, is as follows: DGGITQSPKYLFRKEGQNVTLSCEQNLNHDAMYWYRQDPGQGLRLIYYSQIVNDFQKGDIAEGYSVSREKKESFPLTVTSAQKNPTAFYLCASTPDTISGNTIYFGEGSWLTVV.

CDR3 coding DNA: TGTGCCAGCACCCCGGTCCTAGCGAACACCTACGAGCAGTACTTC. Translated, it gives CASTPVLANTYEQYF. This rearrangement joins TRBV28 to TRBJ2-7, with D perhaps matching TRBD2 (6 bases). Germline V lookup: CDR1 MDHEN, CDR2 SYDVKM. V was cut by 7 bases and J by 2 bases, with 18 bases left in between. This CDR3 comprises 15 residues.